This is a list of T cell receptor beta chains from one sample in a study of blood T cell repertoires in COVID-19. Sequencing used immunoSEQ multiplex PCR; TCRdb keeps in-frame clones, though not all of them. The sample records about 59,000 clones, approximately 80% being singletons. Sequencing input: peripheral blood. The receptors come from a man aged 60-69 years with acute or convalescent COVID-19. Both conserved end residues are part of each CDR3. The D gene is left open where the match is weak. Size values are once, few and many counts, or a class for expanded clones, and some rows have none.

cdr3_aa cdr3_nt clone_size v_call d_call j_call
CASSLTGTGMSGELFF TGTGCCAGCAGCTTAACCGGGACAGGGATGTCCGGGGAGCTGTTTTTT few TRBV7-3 TRBD1 TRBJ2-2
CASSPQGGGYGYTF TGTGCCAGCAGCCCTCAAGGAGGAGGCTATGGCTACACCTTC NA TRBV5-4 NA TRBJ1-2
CASRQGLNTEAFF TGCGCCAGCAGACAGGGGCTGAACACTGAAGCTTTCTTT NA TRBV10-1 TRBD1 TRBJ1-1
CASSYRQSRTDTQYF TGTGCCAGCAGCTACCGACAGTCACGCACAGATACGCAGTATTTT NA TRBV7-3 NA TRBJ2-3
CASSLEWRSTDTQYF TGTGCCAGCAGCTTGGAGTGGCGGAGCACAGATACGCAGTATTTT once TRBV5-6 NA TRBJ2-3
CASSYGDIEGYTF TGCGCCAGCAGCTACGGGGACATAGAGGGCTACACCTTC NA TRBV5-1 NA TRBJ1-2
CASSVGGGESYGYTF TGTGCCAGCAGCGTAGGAGGGGGCGAGAGCTATGGCTACACCTTC NA TRBV9 TRBD1 TRBJ1-2
CASSLSASSYNSPLHF TGTGCCAGCAGTTTATCTGCCAGCTCCTATAATTCACCCCTCCACTTT NA TRBV27 NA TRBJ1-6
CASSLAGGSTGELFF TGTGCCAGCAGCTTAGCGGGGGGGAGTACCGGGGAGCTGTTTTTT NA TRBV7-6 TRBD2 TRBJ2-2
CATEGPPSGAFF TGTGCCACCGAGGGCCCCCCAAGTGGAGCTTTCTTT NA TRBV28 NA TRBJ1-1
CASSVAQGAYEQYF TGTGCCAGCAGCGTAGCTCAGGGGGCTTACGAGCAGTACTTC NA TRBV9 TRBD1 TRBJ2-7